Below are 8 T cell receptor beta chains sequenced from a single sample in a study of T cells after yellow fever vaccination. TCRdb fed the 5' RACE reads into MiXCR, producing one record per CDR3 protein. This sample has under 500,000 distinct CDR3 sequences, with 18% found just once. The material was PBMCs, obtained before the yellow fever booster vaccination. Receptor source: a man younger than 30 who received the YFV17D yellow fever vaccine.

The rearrangement uses TRBV11-3 and TRBJ2-3, with 7 bases lining up with TRBD2. Germline V gene lookup returns CDR1 SGHNT and CDR2 YENEEA. The CDR3 spans 16 residues. V shed 5 bases, J shed 2 bases, and the junction held 10 bases outside the gene matches. CDR3 amino acids: CASSIRGGGYTDTQYF. Written as DNA, the CDR3 is TGTGCCAGCAGCATTCGCGGGGGAGGTTACACAGATACGCAGTATTTT.

The rearrangement links TRBV6-2 or TRBV6-3 to TRBJ2-1; weak D call: TRBD1 (6 bases). V gave up 6 bases and J gave up 3 bases, with 18 bases separating them. The length of the CDR3 is 16 residues. The germline V gene has CDR1 MNHEY and CDR2 SVGEGT. The CDR3 DNA is TGTGCCAGCAGCAAAACCATGGGGGACATCTACAATGAGCAGTTCTTC. This gives the protein CASSKTMGDIYNEQFF.

The chain employs TRBV7-9 and TRBJ2-3; D gene uncertain. CDR3 length: 15 residues. Trimming stripped 4 bases from V and 1 base from J, with 12 bases between. Germline V gene lookup returns CDR1 SEHNR and CDR2 FQNEAQ (reference sequence). The CDR3 DNA reads TGTGCCAGCAGCTCGGGTCTGGATCGCACAGATACGCAGTATTTT. Translating gives CASSSGLDRTDTQYF.

This chain joins TRBV7-3 and TRBJ2-1; either TRBD1 or TRBD2 may fit D (7 bases each). Germline V gene data show CDR1 as SGHTA and CDR2 as FQGTGA. The CDR3 spans 16 residues. V was cut by 1 base and J by 7 bases, with 17 bases left in between. Here the CDR3 reads CASSLMQGGGRNEQFF. DNA for the CDR3: TGTGCCAGCAGCTTAATGCAGGGGGGGGGCCGAAATGAGCAGTTCTTC.

This chain joins TRBV9 and TRBJ2-3; D uncertain. The germline V gene encodes CDR1 SGDLS and CDR2 YYNGEE. V was clipped by 2 bases and J by 6 bases, with 19 bases between them. The CDR3 runs 16 residues. CDR3 sequence reads: CASSVWTSRGADTQYF. CDR3 DNA sequence: TGTGCCAGCAGCGTCTGGACCAGCCGCGGCGCCGATACGCAGTATTTT. Full variable domain (rest looked up from reference TRBV9 and TRBJ2-3): DSGVTQTPKHLITATGQRVTLRCSPRSGDLSVYWYQQSLDQGLQFLIQYYNGEERAKGNILERFSAQQFPDLHSELNLSSLELGDSALYFCASSVWTSRGADTQYFGPGTRLTVL.

This clonotype has a count of ten or more. The chain employs TRBV29-1 and TRBJ2-7; 8 nucleotides line up with TRBD1. The V gene end was trimmed by 7 bases and the J gene end by 0 bases; junction bases not matched to a gene: 8. In germline, CDR1 is SQVTM, CDR2 ANQGSEA. The CDR3 contains 14 residues. This chain's CDR3 is CSALDRASSYEQYF. CDR3 nucleotides: TGCAGCGCCCTGGACAGGGCGAGCTCCTACGAGCAGTACTTC.

The rearrangement uses TRBV7-3 and TRBJ1-1, with unresolved D. The CDR3 loop spans 15 amino acids. V was pared by 5 bases and J by 4 bases, with 17 bases between. The germline V gene has CDR1 SGHTA and CDR2 FQGTGA. The CDR3 sequence: CASSPLRAAGTEAFF. The CDR3 nucleotides are TGTGCCAGCAGCCCTCTAAGGGCCGCGGGCACTGAAGCTTTCTTT.

The chain has TRBV10-3 and TRBJ1-1, with D perhaps matching TRBD1 (6 bases). The CDR3 is 14 amino acids. Germline-derived CDR1 and CDR2 are ENHRY and SYGVKD. Trimming stripped 5 bases from V and 1 base from J, with 11 bases between. Here the CDR3 DNA reads TGTGCCATCAGTCGACAGGAATCGAACACTGAAGCTTTCTTT. Its protein product is CAISRQESNTEAFF.